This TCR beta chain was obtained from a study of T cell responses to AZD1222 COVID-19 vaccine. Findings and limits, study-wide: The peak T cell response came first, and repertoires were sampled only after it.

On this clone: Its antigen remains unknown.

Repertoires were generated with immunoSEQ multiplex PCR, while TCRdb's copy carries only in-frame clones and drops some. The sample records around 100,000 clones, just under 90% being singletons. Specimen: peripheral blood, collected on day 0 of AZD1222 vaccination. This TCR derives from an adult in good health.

The CDR3 coding sequence is TGTGCCAGCAGTCAGCCCCGCGGGAGCCACCTACCGTACGAGCAGTACTTC. Residues: CASSQPRGSHLPYEQYF. The rearrangement links TRBV6-6 to TRBJ2-7; 7 bases are shared with TRBD2. The CDR3 sequence is 17 residues long. With 5 bases clipped from V and 4 bases from J, the junction kept 17 bases outside the gene matches. Germline-derived CDR1 and CDR2 are MNHNY and SVGAGI (reference sequence).